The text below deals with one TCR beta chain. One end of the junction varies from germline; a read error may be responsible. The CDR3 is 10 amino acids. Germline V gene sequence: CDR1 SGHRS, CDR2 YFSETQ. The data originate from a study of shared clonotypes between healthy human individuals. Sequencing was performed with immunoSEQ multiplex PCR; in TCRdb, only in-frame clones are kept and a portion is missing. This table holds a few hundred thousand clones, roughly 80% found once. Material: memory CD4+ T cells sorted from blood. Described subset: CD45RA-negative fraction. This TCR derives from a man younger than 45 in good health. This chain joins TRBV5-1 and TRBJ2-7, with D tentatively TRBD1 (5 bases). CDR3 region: CASRRTGADF. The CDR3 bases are TGCGCCAGCCGTCGCACTGGGGCCGACTTC.